The 29 T cell receptor beta chains below all came from one sample that was sequenced in a study of immune characterization of retroperitoneal liposarcoma. From the PCR reads, TCRdb called clonotypes with MiXCR, one entry per CDR3 protein. Of more than 6,500 distinct CDR3 sequences in the sample, about 30% were seen once. The source material was tumor tissue. These receptors all stem from a female donor with retroperitoneal liposarcoma.

This clonotype was observed many times. This clone may be a read error of a much larger clone one base away. The chain couples TRBV6-1 to TRBJ2-1; D not resolved. The length of the CDR3 is 14 residues. Germline V gives CDR1 MNHNS, CDR2 SASEGT. Trimming took off 5 bases at V and 10 bases at J, with 18 bases between the two ends. The CDR3 is CASSSRPQTDEQFF. CDR3 DNA: TGTGCCAGCAGTTCTAGACCGCAAACGGACGAGCAGTTCTTC.

V usage is TRBV27 and J usage is TRBJ2-1, with 7 bases matching TRBD2. The germline V gene encodes CDR1 MNHEY and CDR2 SMNVEV (reference sequence). The CDR3 covers 12 residues. The trim removed 6 bases at V and 10 bases at J, leaving 6 bases unmatched. CDR3 DNA: TGTGCCAGCAGGGAGACTAGCCGCGAGCAGTTCTTC. Amino acids: CASRETSREQFF.

This clonotype qualifies as medium-sized. The gene calls are TRBV11-3 and TRBJ2-3; 15 nucleotides agree with TRBD2. Trimming removed 0 bases from V and 7 bases from J; junction bases left unmatched: 8. Germline V CDR1 and CDR2: SGHNT, YENEEA. This CDR3 region has 18 residues. CDR3 bases: TGTGCCAGCAGCTTAGATGGTGTGGGACTAGCGGGAGGCAATACGCAGTATTTT. It specifies CASSLDGVGLAGGNTQYF.

The DNA for the CDR3 is TGCGCCAGCAGCACAATGACAGGGGCGCTAGGGAATGAGCAGTTCTTC. Its translation is CASSTMTGALGNEQFF. This chain uses TRBV5-1 with TRBJ2-1; 8 bases align to TRBD1. The CDR3 runs to 16 residues. The germline gives CDR1 SGHRS, CDR2 YFSETQ. V lost 4 bases, J lost 7 bases, and 13 bases stayed unmatched.

This clonotype was seen more than once but under ten times. This chain connects TRBV6-1 to TRBJ1-2, with a weak D call TRBD1 (5 bases). The CDR3 extends over 11 amino acids. Trimming stripped 11 bases from V and 7 bases from J, with 14 bases between. Germline lookup yields CDR1 MNHNS and CDR2 SASEGT. This CDR3 is CAARPQGGYTF. DNA for the CDR3: TGTGCCGCCAGGCCCCAGGGTGGCTACACCTTC.

This clonotype was observed a handful of times. The rearrangement uses TRBV11-3 and TRBJ1-6; D gene ambiguous. V was trimmed by 9 bases and J by 0 bases, leaving 9 bases between them. This CDR3 region has 14 residues. CDR1 and CDR2 (germline): SGHNT, YENEEA. CDR3 DNA sequence: TGTGCCAGTACCTTGAGCTCCTATAATTCACCCCTCCACTTT. Amino acid sequence: CASTLSSYNSPLHF.

In its sample, this clonotype was seen a few times. This rearrangement joins TRBV5-1 to TRBJ2-5, with 7 bases identical to TRBD2. The J call is in doubt because the DNA end fits TRBJ2-7 better. The CDR3 loop spans 15 amino acids. Germline values: CDR1 SGHRS, CDR2 YFSETQ. CDR3 coding DNA: TGCGCCAGCAGCAAAGGAGCGGGAACAGGTTACGAGCAGTACTTC. It translates to CASSKGAGTGYEQYF.

This clonotype was found many times. The V and J genes are TRBV11-2 and TRBJ2-1; 10 bases fit TRBD2. Germline loops: CDR1 SGHAT, CDR2 FQNNGV. V lost 0 bases to trimming and J lost 8 bases; unmatched junction nucleotides: 13. The CDR3 totals 18 residues. In DNA form, the CDR3 reads TGTGCCAGCAGCTTAGAGGGGGGGACTAGCGTCCCTCTCGATGAGCAGTTCTTC. It translates to CASSLEGGTSVPLDEQFF.

This clonotype is medium-sized by share. This chain joins TRBV27 and TRBJ2-3; D not resolved. Between the trimmed V and J ends, which lost 10 bases and 1 base, there was a span of 3 bases. The CDR3 has 10 residues. Germline CDR1 reads MNHEY; CDR2 reads SMNVEV (reference sequence). Written as DNA, the CDR3 is TGTGCCACGGGCACAGATACGCAGTATTTT. It yields the protein CATGTDTQYF.

V and J are TRBV24-1 and TRBJ2-5, with 11 positions matching TRBD2. This CDR3 contains 14 residues. V was pared by 4 bases and J by 11 bases, with 8 bases of the junction left unmatched. From germline, CDR1 is KGHDR and CDR2 SFDVKD. The CDR3 nucleotides read TGTGCCACCAGTGAGGGGACTAGCGGAGCTCGGCAGTACTTC. Residues: CATSEGTSGARQYF.

Concerning this clonotype itself: One junction end does not reproduce the germline sequence, and a read error may be involved. V usage is TRBV18 and J usage is TRBJ2-1; TRBD2 matches 9 bases. This CDR3 has 13 amino acids. Germline V gene lookup returns CDR1 KGHSH and CDR2 LQKENI. The CDR3 DNA is TGTGCCAGCTCACCCGAGGAGACTAGCGGCATTTCCTTC. It specifies CASSPEETSGISF.

This clonotype was recorded at least ten times. The chain uses TRBV24-1 and TRBJ2-5; D remains unclear. In germline, CDR1 is KGHDR, CDR2 SFDVKD. V was clipped by 3 bases and J by 5 bases, with 18 bases between them. This CDR3 comprises 16 residues. The CDR3 DNA sequence: TGTGCCACCAGTGATCGGTTGGGCAGGAGCGCTGAGACCCAGTACTTC. Translation gives CATSDRLGRSAETQYF.

V is TRBV6-1 and J is TRBJ2-3; no firm D call. Germline V gives CDR1 MNHNS, CDR2 SASEGT. V lost 6 bases, J lost 2 bases, and 9 bases lay in between. The CDR3 runs 13 residues. CDR3 coding DNA: TGTGCCAGCAGGGTAGACAACACAGATACGCAGTATTTT. Translated, it gives CASRVDNTDTQYF.

The chain couples TRBV27 to TRBJ2-1, with D uncertain. The J call may be incorrect, as the DNA end agrees better with TRBJ2-5. The CDR3 runs to 15 residues. CDR1 MNHEY and CDR2 SMNVEV come from the germline V gene (reference sequence). DNA for the CDR3: TGTGCCAGCAGTCCAATAAGCGCCGACGGGGAGACCCAGTACTTC. Translating it yields CASSPISADGETQYF.

This clonotype was detected a few times. The J gene is TRBJ1-5, the V gene TRBV6-8; D remains ambiguous. CDR3 length: 12 amino acids. The V end was cut by 2 bases, the J end by 6 bases, with 5 bases between. CDR1 MNHGY and CDR2 SAAAGT come from the germline V gene. For the CDR3, the DNA is TGTGCCAGCAGTTACCCTGGTCAGCCCCAGCATTTT. Protein product: CASSYPGQPQHF.

This chain joins TRBV5-5 and TRBJ2-1; TRBD2 aligns across 13 bases. The end of the DNA fits TRBJ2-7 better, so the J call may be wrong. Germline CDR1 is SGHKS and CDR2 is YYEKEE (reference sequence). This CDR3 has 15 residues. CDR3 in DNA: TGTGCCAGCAGCTTGACACTAGCGGGAGGGTACGAGCAGTACTTC. It specifies CASSLTLAGGYEQYF.

By share, this clonotype counts as medium-sized. The chain employs TRBV12-3 or TRBV12-4 and TRBJ2-7; 11 bases agree with TRBD1. The V segment lost 3 bases and the J segment 3 bases; nucleotides outside the gene matches: 1. CDR3 length equals 14 residues. The CDR3 nucleotides are TGTGCCAGCAGTTTGGGACAGGGGGGCTACGAGCAGTACTTC. This translates into CASSLGQGGYEQYF.

This clonotype was found a few times. CDR3 nucleotide sequence: TGTGCCAGCAGTTACCGGGGGTTCGGAGATACGCAGTATTTT. Translating it yields CASSYRGFGDTQYF. The chain links TRBV6-5 to TRBJ2-3, with D possibly matching TRBD2 (6 bases). V lost 2 bases, J lost 5 bases, and 11 bases lay in between. The germline V gene encodes CDR1 MNHEY and CDR2 SVGAGI. CDR3 length: 14 residues.

The V gene is TRBV6-6, the J gene TRBJ2-1; D is uncertain. The length of the CDR3 is 16 residues. The germline V gene has CDR1 MNHNY and CDR2 SVGAGI (reference sequence). V gave up 2 bases and J gave up 0 bases, with 11 bases separating them. The CDR3 nucleotides are TGTGCCAGCAGTTACCATCCCCGCGGCTCCTACAATGAGCAGTTCTTC. Encoded protein: CASSYHPRGSYNEQFF.

By its share, this clonotype is medium-sized (0.01 to 0.1%). The V call is TRBV6-1, the J call TRBJ2-3, with TRBD1 identical over 8 bases. The germline V gene encodes CDR1 MNHNS and CDR2 SASEGT. Germline trimming cut 3 bases from V and 4 bases from J; bases unmatched to any gene: 3. CDR3 length: 14 residues. CDR3 in DNA: TGTGCCAGCAGTGATCAGACAGGGGCAGATACGCAGTATTTT. Translation gives CASSDQTGADTQYF.

This clonotype was detected a few times. V is TRBV6-1 and J is TRBJ2-5, with D maybe TRBD2 (5 bases). With the DNA end fitting TRBJ2-7 better, the J assignment may be wrong. The CDR3 sequence is 19 residues long. Germline V CDR1 and CDR2: MNHNS, SASEGT. The CDR3 coding sequence is TGTGCCAGCAGCCGAGGGTCCACCCAGCGGTCGTCTACTCGCCCCGAGCAGTACTTC. It translates to CASSRGSTQRSSTRPEQYF.

This clonotype counts as medium-sized (0.01 to 0.1%). This chain uses TRBV10-1 with TRBJ2-1; 10 positions match TRBD2. The J segment lost 6 bases and the V segment lost 0 bases, leaving 11 bases of the junction unmatched. Germline V gene sequence: CDR1 WNHNN, CDR2 SYGVQD (reference sequence). The CDR3 contains 18 residues. CDR3 loop: CASSESQRASGRFNEQFF. The CDR3, as DNA: TGCGCCAGCAGTGAGTCGCAGCGGGCTAGCGGGAGATTCAATGAGCAGTTCTTC.

J is TRBJ1-4 and V is TRBV11-1; weak D call: TRBD1 (5 bases). Germline V gene sequence: CDR1 SGHAT, CDR2 FQDESV (reference sequence). The CDR3 extends over 16 amino acids. Deletions cut 2 bases from V and 1 base from J, with 11 bases between. CDR3 coding DNA: TGTGCCAGCAGCTTAAGAGGGGCGCAAACTAATGAAAAACTGTTTTTT. Translated, it gives CASSLRGAQTNEKLFF.

This clonotype was detected many times. The genes are TRBV6-1 and TRBJ1-5; TRBD1 is a possible D gene (5 bases). The V end was cut by 4 bases, the J end by 4 bases, with 14 bases between. CDR1 and CDR2 from the germline V gene are MNHNS and SASEGT. CDR3 length: 15 amino acids. CDR3 region: CASSGLGEPNQPQHF. CDR3 coding DNA: TGTGCCAGCAGTGGGTTAGGGGAACCGAATCAGCCCCAGCATTTT.

This clonotype was observed a few times. This clone may be a read error of a much larger clone one base away. V gene TRBV11-1 combines with J gene TRBJ2-1; TRBD1 matches at 8 bases. Germline CDR1 reads SGHAT; CDR2 reads FQDESV (reference sequence). J was trimmed by 10 bases and V by 5 bases; bases with no gene match: 13. The length of the CDR3 is 15 residues. For the CDR3, the DNA is TGTGCCAGCAGCGCCGGACAGGGTGGATCCTACGAGCAGTTCTTC. Protein: CASSAGQGGSYEQFF.

The chain carries TRBV6-5 and TRBJ1-3, with TRBD1 matching over 8 bases. V dropped 4 bases and J dropped 2; count of bases not matched to a gene: 4. Germline V lookup: CDR1 MNHEY, CDR2 SVGAGI. This CDR3 comprises 15 residues. CDR3 loop: CASSSPTGAGNTIYF. In DNA, the CDR3 is TGTGCCAGCAGTTCACCGACAGGGGCTGGAAACACCATATATTTT.

The chain links TRBV5-6 to TRBJ1-2; D unresolved. Germline loops: CDR1 SGHDT, CDR2 YYEEEE. V was clipped by 6 bases and J by 5 bases, with 17 bases between them. The CDR3 spans 14 residues. The CDR3 sequence is CASTNLDRYYGYTF. CDR3 nucleotide sequence: TGTGCCAGCACCAACCTCGACCGCTATTATGGCTACACCTTC.

This clonotype has just a few counts. The rearrangement joins TRBV6-1 to TRBJ2-2; D is perhaps TRBD1 or TRBD2 (6 bases each). Trimming took off 5 bases at V and 4 bases at J, with 20 bases between the two ends. Germline loops: CDR1 MNHNS, CDR2 SASEGT. This CDR3 contains 17 residues. CDR3 sequence: CASSILGAGLTTGELFF. The CDR3 DNA follows: TGTGCCAGCAGTATCTTGGGGGCGGGATTGACCACCGGGGAGCTGTTTTTT.

The V and J genes are TRBV18 and TRBJ1-6; TRBD1 matches at 9 bases. The V segment lost 0 bases and the J segment 8 bases; nucleotides outside the gene matches: 5. Germline CDR1 KGHSH, CDR2 LQKENI. The CDR3 extends over 16 amino acids. The DNA for the CDR3 is TGTGCCAGCTCACCACCCCGTAGGACAGGGGATTCACCCCTCCACTTT. Protein: CASSPPRRTGDSPLHF. Together with reference TRBV18 and TRBJ1-6, the CDR3 gives the full variable domain: NAGVMQNPRHLVRRRGQEARLRCSPMKGHSHVYWYRQLPEEGLKFMVYLQKENIIDESGMPKERFSAEFPKEGPSILRIQQVVRGDSAAYFCASSPPRRTGDSPLHFGNGTRLTVT.